This is a list of T cell receptor beta chains from one sample in a study of cytomegalovirus exposure and HLA in healthy donors. Profiled with immunoSEQ multiplex PCR; TCRdb holds only in-frame clones, not every one. The table lists fewer than 45,000 clones, roughly 80% of them singletons. The sample was PBMCs. The receptors come from a male donor in good health and CMV-seronegative. CDR3s leave out the opening cysteine and the closing phenylalanine or tryptophan. The order of the fields is V gene, CDR3 protein.

>TRBV5-4
ASSLAGGEETQY
>TRBV21-1
ASSKAPVKDQGSGGSYNEQF
>TRBV9
ASSVGSGSSYEQY
>TRBV5-5
ASSSGNTEAF
>TRBV27
ASWGAGGIYGYT
>TRBV5-5
ASRPDKDISYEQY
>TRBV6-9
ASSINQGAGEQY
>TRBV6-5
ASRLAGGDEQY
>TRBV29-1
SVATNSYEQY
>TRBV27
ASSLSLSGNQPQH